One and the same sample provided the 25 T cell receptor beta chains below, sequenced in a study of Ad26.COV2.S vaccination and SARS-CoV-2 variants. Treatment meaning: approximately 18 received Ad26.COV2.S at low or high dose, single or two shots; roughly five received placebo; per-sample allocation not given. Each sample was drawn 63 days after the first injection (of vaccine or placebo). Clones were read by immunoSEQ multiplex PCR, and TCRdb kept only the in-frame ones, dropping some. In the table there are fewer than 400,000 clones, approximately 90% of which are singletons. The sample was peripheral blood, taken in a trial of Ad26.COV2.S vaccine versus placebo. These receptors were taken from a person between 18 and 65 years old who received the Ad26.COV2.S COVID-19 vaccine or a placebo.

The chain combines TRBV6-5 with TRBJ2-7, with TRBD1 identical over 7 bases. In germline, CDR1 is MNHEY, CDR2 SVGAGI. Losses at the gene ends were 5 bases for V and 1 base for J; bases not matched to a gene: 2. This CDR3 has 13 amino acids. The CDR3 DNA reads TGTGCCAGCAGTCGACAGGGATCCTACGAGCAGTACTTC. Translating gives CASSRQGSYEQYF.

This clone came up once. This chain joins TRBV2 and TRBJ2-3, with 7 bases fitting TRBD2. Germline CDR1 and CDR2: SNHLY and FYNNEI. CDR3 length: 16 residues. Trimming took 0 bases from V and 1 from J; bases not matched to a gene: 4. The CDR3 region is CASSEAWAGGTDTQYF. In DNA, the CDR3 is TGTGCCAGCAGTGAAGCCTGGGCGGGGGGCACAGATACGCAGTATTTT.

V usage is TRBV5-8 and J usage is TRBJ2-2; possible D gene TRBD1, 5 bases. V lost 5 bases, J lost 1 base, and 9 bases lay in between. Germline V gene sequence: CDR1 SGHTS, CDR2 YDEGEE. This CDR3 comprises 14 residues. The CDR3 region has the DNA TGTGCCAGCAGGAGACAGATGAACACCGGGGAGCTGTTTTTT. Its translation: CASRRQMNTGELFF.

Notes on this clone: Distinct nucleotide sequences in the sample also encode this CDR3. The V call is TRBV5-6, the J call TRBJ2-7, with D tentatively TRBD1 (5 bases). The CDR3 runs 13 residues. Germline CDR1 reads SGHDT; CDR2 reads YYEEEE. V dropped 0 bases and J dropped 4 bases, with 8 bases sitting between them. CDR3 amino acids: CASSLGQSYEQYF. The CDR3 DNA follows: TGTGCCAGCAGCTTGGGACAGAGTTACGAGCAGTACTTC. Filled out from reference TRBV5-6 and TRBJ2-7, the complete variable domain reads DAGVTQSPTHLIKTRGQQVTLRCSPKSGHDTVSWYQQALGQGPQFIFQYYEEEERQRGNFPDRFSGHQFPNYSSELNVNALLLGDSALYLCASSLGQSYEQYFGPGTRLTVT.

This rearrangement joins TRBV11-2 to TRBJ1-5; D may be TRBD1 (5 bases). The CDR3 runs to 14 residues. CDR1 is SGHAT and CDR2 is FQNNGV in the germline V gene. V gave up 1 base and J gave up 4 bases, with 8 bases separating them. The CDR3 loop is CASSLVGGNQPQHF. The DNA for the CDR3 is TGTGCCAGCAGCTTAGTTGGGGGGAATCAGCCCCAGCATTTT.

V usage is TRBV6-2 or TRBV6-3 and J usage is TRBJ1-6, with D unclear. The germline CDR1 and CDR2 sequences are MNHEY and SVGEGT. CDR3 size: 17 residues. V lost 0 bases to trimming and J lost 0 bases, with 9 bases between them. The CDR3 DNA reads as TGTGCCAGCAGTTACTCAGAAGAGAGCTCCTATAATTCACCCCTCCACTTT. It translates to CASSYSEESSYNSPLHF.

The chain joins TRBV2 to TRBJ2-3; 9 bases agree with TRBD1. This CDR3 comprises 14 residues. The V segment lost 7 bases and the J segment 1 base; nucleotides outside the gene matches: 3. Germline V gene sequence: CDR1 SNHLY, CDR2 FYNNEI. The CDR3 protein is CASMWTGGTDTQYF. CDR3 DNA sequence: TGTGCCAGCATGTGGACAGGGGGCACAGATACGCAGTATTTT.

This rearrangement joins TRBV13 to TRBJ2-7; perhaps TRBD1 as D (6 bases). The V end was cut by 3 bases, the J end by 5 bases, with 14 bases between. This CDR3 is built from 14 residues. Per the germline V gene, CDR1 is PRHDT and CDR2 is FYEKMQ (reference sequence). This CDR3 is CASSLGQGSDEQYF. The DNA of the CDR3 is TGTGCCAGCAGCTTGGGGCAGGGGTCCGACGAGCAGTACTTC.

V is TRBV6-5 and J is TRBJ1-5; D unclear. CDR3 length: 13 amino acids. The V end was cut by 4 bases, the J end by 3 bases, with 7 bases between. Germline V gene sequence: CDR1 MNHEY, CDR2 SVGAGI. The CDR3 reads CASSSRLNQPQHF. CDR3 bases: TGTGCCAGCAGTTCCCGCCTCAATCAGCCCCAGCATTTT.

The chain is built from TRBV10-3 and TRBJ2-7; D possibly corresponds to TRBD1 (6 bases). The ends were cut back, 3 bases at V and 7 bases at J, with 16 bases in the middle. CDR1 and CDR2 from the germline V gene are ENHRY and SYGVKD. The CDR3 is made up of 14 amino acids. The CDR3 spells CAISDFGEGGEQYF. For the CDR3, the DNA is TGTGCCATCAGTGACTTTGGGGAAGGGGGTGAGCAGTACTTC.

This rearrangement joins TRBV7-9 to TRBJ1-2; TRBD1 might be the D (5 bases). Germline V CDR1 and CDR2: SEHNR, FQNEAQ (reference sequence). This CDR3 is built from 13 residues. The V gene lost 6 bases and the J gene lost 2 bases, with 10 bases spanning the gap. The DNA for the CDR3 is TGTGCCAGCAGTACGGGACTCAACTATGGCTACACCTTC. Protein sequence: CASSTGLNYGYTF.

The chain is built from TRBV4-1 and TRBJ2-2; 7 nucleotides agree with TRBD2. The ends lost 3 bases at V and 6 bases at J; junction bases unmatched: 10. Germline V gene sequence: CDR1 MGHRA, CDR2 YSYEKL. There are 16 residues in the CDR3. The CDR3 region has the DNA TGCGCCAGCAGCCACCTTGGGGGGGTCATTGCCGGGGAGCTGTTTTTT. Translated, it gives CASSHLGGVIAGELFF.

The V gene is TRBV7-9, the J gene TRBJ2-1, with 10 bases lining up with TRBD2. In germline, CDR1 is SEHNR, CDR2 FQNEAQ (reference sequence). V was clipped by 1 base and J by 5 bases; unmatched bases: 8. This CDR3 has 17 amino acids. The CDR3 sequence is CASSLGSGLAVNNEQFF. The CDR3 DNA sequence: TGTGCCAGCAGCTTAGGGTCCGGACTAGCGGTGAACAATGAGCAGTTCTTC.

This chain joins TRBV7-9 and TRBJ2-1; 8 bases map to TRBD2. The germline V gene has CDR1 SEHNR and CDR2 FQNEAQ (reference sequence). The V gene end was trimmed by 0 bases and the J gene end by 6 bases; junction bases not matched to a gene: 4. This CDR3 is built from 15 residues. CDR3: CASSLASGALNEQFF. DNA for the CDR3: TGTGCCAGCAGCTTAGCTAGCGGGGCGCTCAATGAGCAGTTCTTC.

The V call is TRBV14, the J call TRBJ1-3, with D possibly TRBD1 on 6 matching bases. The CDR3 loop spans 15 amino acids. Germline CDR1 reads SGHDN; CDR2 reads FVKESK. V lost 4 bases and J 0 bases, leaving 10 bases between the germline ends. In DNA, the CDR3 is TGTGCCAGCAGCCGTGACAGGAACTCTGGAAACACCATATATTTT. Protein: CASSRDRNSGNTIYF.

This chain uses TRBV3-1 (or the pseudogene TRBV3-2) with TRBJ2-1; 10 positions agree with TRBD2. V dropped 1 base and J dropped 7; count of bases not matched to a gene: 4. The CDR3 length is 15 residues. Germline CDR1 reads LGHDT; CDR2 reads YNNKEL (reference sequence). CDR3 DNA: TGTGCCAGCAGCCAAGGGACTAGCGGTCTAAATGAGCAGTTCTTC. This sequence encodes CASSQGTSGLNEQFF.

The chain employs TRBV19 and TRBJ2-1; TRBD2 matches at 7 bases. The J segment lost 7 bases and the V segment lost 4 bases, leaving 13 bases of the junction unmatched. CDR3 length equals 16 residues. Germline CDR1 and CDR2: LNHDA and SQIVND (reference sequence). The CDR3 region is CASSSWDYLSSNEQFF. The CDR3 DNA reads TGTGCCAGTAGTAGCTGGGACTACCTTAGCTCTAATGAGCAGTTCTTC.

V gene TRBV7-6 combines with J gene TRBJ1-1, with 10 bases that match TRBD1. The germline V gene has CDR1 SGHVS and CDR2 FNYEAQ. CDR3 length: 16 amino acids. The V and J ends lost 2 bases and 6 bases, in that order; junction bases with no gene match: 9. The CDR3 region has the DNA TGTGCCAGCAGCTTAACGATGACAGGGGGCGCCCCTGAAGCTTTCTTT. It translates to CASSLTMTGGAPEAFF.

This sequence joins TRBV7-2 and TRBJ2-7; TRBD1 matches at 7 bases. This CDR3 is 16 amino acids long. CDR1 and CDR2 from the germline V gene are SGHTA and FQGNSA. J gave up 1 base and V 5 bases, and 11 bases lay outside the gene matches. CDR3 coding DNA: TGTGCCAGCAGCCCAAGACAGGGTGAAATATCCTACGAGCAGTACTTC. This gives the protein CASSPRQGEISYEQYF.

The chain carries TRBV12-3 or TRBV12-4 and TRBJ1-2; TRBD1 is a possible D gene (6 bases). CDR3 size: 13 residues. Trimming shortened V by 1 base and J by 7 bases, and 10 bases separated the two germline ends. The CDR3 loop reads CASSLDRASGYTF. CDR3 in DNA: TGTGCCAGCAGTTTAGACAGGGCTTCTGGCTACACCTTC.

This clone was observed a single time. The genes are TRBV11-2 and TRBJ1-1; no firm D call. The germline CDR1 and CDR2 sequences are SGHAT and FQNNGV. CDR3 size: 15 residues. V was shortened by 1 base and J by 0 bases, with 9 bases between the two germline ends. Written as DNA, the CDR3 is TGTGCCAGCAGCTTAGTGGAGGGTATGAACACTGAAGCTTTCTTT. It encodes CASSLVEGMNTEAFF.

The J gene is TRBJ1-2, the V gene TRBV6-5, with TRBD1 identical over 9 bases. V was clipped by 6 bases and J by 8 bases; unmatched bases: 7. Germline lookup yields CDR1 MNHEY and CDR2 SVGAGI. This CDR3 has 13 amino acids. CDR3 coding DNA: TGTGCCAGCAGACTGGGACAGGGCTGGGGCTACACCTTC. It is translated as CASRLGQGWGYTF.

The chain carries TRBV11-2 and TRBJ2-5; maybe TRBD1 (5 bases). V gave up 1 base and J gave up 2 bases, with 8 bases separating them. The CDR3 is 14 residues long. Germline CDR1 is SGHAT and CDR2 is FQNNGV. The CDR3, as DNA: TGTGCCAGCAGCTTAGGACAGATACAAGAGACCCAGTACTTC. Translation: CASSLGQIQETQYF. The whole variable domain, remainder taken from reference TRBV11-2 and TRBJ2-5, is EAGVAQSPRYKIIEKRQSVAFWCNPISGHATLYWYQQILGQGPKLLIQFQNNGVVDDSQLPKDRFSAERLKGVDSTLKIQPAKLEDSAVYLCASSLGQIQETQYFGPGTRLLVL.

The genes are TRBV23-1 and TRBJ1-1; D is perhaps TRBD1 (5 bases). TRBV23-1 is an ORF, and what it does is uncertain. V lost 6 bases to trimming and J lost 0 bases, with 17 bases between them. The CDR3 runs to 16 residues. CDR3 in amino acids: CASRQNTPDMNTEAFF. Here the CDR3 DNA reads TGCGCCAGCAGGCAGAATACTCCGGACATGAACACTGAAGCTTTCTTT.

The chain employs TRBV3-1 (or the pseudogene TRBV3-2) and TRBJ2-7; TRBD1 is a possible D gene (5 bases). The CDR3 has 15 amino acids. The V and J ends lost 0 bases and 3 bases respectively, with 12 bases between them. Looked up from germline, CDR1 is LGHDT and CDR2 is YNNKEL (reference sequence). DNA of the CDR3: TGTGCCAGCAGCCAAGAGGGCAGGGATGACTACGAGCAGTACTTC. Its translation is CASSQEGRDDYEQYF.